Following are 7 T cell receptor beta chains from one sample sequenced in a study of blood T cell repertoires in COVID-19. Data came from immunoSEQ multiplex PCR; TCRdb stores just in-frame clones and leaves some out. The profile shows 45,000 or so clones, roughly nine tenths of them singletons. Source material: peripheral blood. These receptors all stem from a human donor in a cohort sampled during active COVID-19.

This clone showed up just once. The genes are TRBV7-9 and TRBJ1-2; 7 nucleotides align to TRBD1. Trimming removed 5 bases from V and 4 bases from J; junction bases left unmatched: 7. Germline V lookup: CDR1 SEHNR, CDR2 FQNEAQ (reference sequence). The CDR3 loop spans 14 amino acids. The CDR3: CASSPEGQSYGYTF. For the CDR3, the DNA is TGTGCCAGCAGCCCGGAGGGACAGAGCTATGGCTACACCTTC.

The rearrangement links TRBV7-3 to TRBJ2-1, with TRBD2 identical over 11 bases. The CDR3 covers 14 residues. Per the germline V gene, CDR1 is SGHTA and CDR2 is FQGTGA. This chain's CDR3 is CALKIAGGYNEQFF. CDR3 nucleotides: TGTGCGCTGAAAATAGCGGGGGGGTACAATGAGCAGTTCTTC.

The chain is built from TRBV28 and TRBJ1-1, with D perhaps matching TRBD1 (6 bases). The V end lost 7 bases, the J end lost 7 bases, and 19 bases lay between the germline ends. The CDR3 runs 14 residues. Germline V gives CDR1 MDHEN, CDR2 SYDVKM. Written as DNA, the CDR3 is TGTGCCAGCACCCGGACCGGGACACCATTTGAAGCTTTCTTT. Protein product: CASTRTGTPFEAFF.

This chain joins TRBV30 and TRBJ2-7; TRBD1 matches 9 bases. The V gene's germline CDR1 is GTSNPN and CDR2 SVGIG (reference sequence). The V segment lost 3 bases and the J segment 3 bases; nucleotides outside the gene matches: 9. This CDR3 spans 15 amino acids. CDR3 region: CAWRQPGQGIYEQYF. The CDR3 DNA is TGTGCCTGGAGACAACCGGGACAGGGAATCTACGAGCAGTACTTC.

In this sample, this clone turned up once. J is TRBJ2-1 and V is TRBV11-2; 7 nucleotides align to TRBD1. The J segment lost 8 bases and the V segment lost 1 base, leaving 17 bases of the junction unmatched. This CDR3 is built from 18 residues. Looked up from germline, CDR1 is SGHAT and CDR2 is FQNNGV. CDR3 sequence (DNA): TGTGCCAGCAGCTTAGGCCACTTCTATACAGGGGACGGGGATGAGCAGTTCTTC. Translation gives CASSLGHFYTGDGDEQFF.

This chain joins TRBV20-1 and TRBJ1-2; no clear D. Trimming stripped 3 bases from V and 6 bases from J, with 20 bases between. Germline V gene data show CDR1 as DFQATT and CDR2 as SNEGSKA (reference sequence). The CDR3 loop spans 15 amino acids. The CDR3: CSASKAAGDRHGYTF. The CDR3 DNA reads TGCAGTGCTAGTAAGGCCGCAGGCGACCGTCATGGCTACACCTTC.

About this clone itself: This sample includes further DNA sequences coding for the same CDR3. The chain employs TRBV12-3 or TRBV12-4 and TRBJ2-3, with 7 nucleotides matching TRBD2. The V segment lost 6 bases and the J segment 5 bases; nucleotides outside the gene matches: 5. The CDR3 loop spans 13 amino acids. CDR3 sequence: CASRLGGGDTQYF. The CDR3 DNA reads TGTGCCAGCAGACTTGGGGGGGGAGATACGCAGTATTTT.